This TCR beta chain was identified during a study of T cells in Graves' hyperthyroidism and ophthalmopathy. Patients showing uncontrolled infection, other autoimmune disease, pregnancy or lactation were ineligible. This clonotype was picked up many times. Using RNA transcripts as the source, TCR beta CDR3 regions were amplified. The TCR CDR3 was amplified in a first-round RT-PCR using the HTBI primer set. In TCRdb, the multiplex PCR reads were re-called with MiXCR into one record per CDR3 protein. The table lists 400,000 to 500,000 distinct CDR3 sequences, approximately 14% of them singletons. This CDR3 is 13 amino acids long. V lost 3 bases to trimming and J lost 8 bases, with 11 bases between them.

Sequencing was done on a sample of blood. This receptor was obtained from a young woman with Graves' hyperthyroidism. The chain employs TRBV12-3 or TRBV12-4 and TRBJ2-4; D is undetermined. CDR3 sequence (DNA): TGTGCCAGCAGTTTTGCAGCTGCGGACATTCAGTACTTC. Translating it yields CASSFAAADIQYF.